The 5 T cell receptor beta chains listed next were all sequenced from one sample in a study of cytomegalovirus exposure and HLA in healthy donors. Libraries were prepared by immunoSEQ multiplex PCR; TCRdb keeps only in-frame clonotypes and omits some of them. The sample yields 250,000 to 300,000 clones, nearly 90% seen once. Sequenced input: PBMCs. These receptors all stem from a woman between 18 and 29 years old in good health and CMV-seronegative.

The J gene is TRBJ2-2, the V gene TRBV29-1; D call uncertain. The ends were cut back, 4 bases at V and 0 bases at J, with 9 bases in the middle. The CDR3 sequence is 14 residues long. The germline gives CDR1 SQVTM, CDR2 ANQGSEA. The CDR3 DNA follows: TGCAGCGTTGCGAACAGTCCGAACACCGGGGAGCTGTTTTTT. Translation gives CSVANSPNTGELFF.

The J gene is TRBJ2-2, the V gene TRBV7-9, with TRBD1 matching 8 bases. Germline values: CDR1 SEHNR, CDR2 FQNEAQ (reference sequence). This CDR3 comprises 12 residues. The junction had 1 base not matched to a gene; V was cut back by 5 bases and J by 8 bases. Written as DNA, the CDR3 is TGTGCCAGCAGCGGGGACAGGGGGGAGCTGTTTTTT. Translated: CASSGDRGELFF.

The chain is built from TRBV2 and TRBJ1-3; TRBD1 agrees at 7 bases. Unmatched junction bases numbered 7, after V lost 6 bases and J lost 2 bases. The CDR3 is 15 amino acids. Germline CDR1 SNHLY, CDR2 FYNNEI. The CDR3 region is CASSRDSLTGNTIYF. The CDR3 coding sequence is TGTGCCAGCAGCCGGGACAGCTTAACTGGAAACACCATATATTTT.

CDR3 in amino acids: CASSLSGTGAYEQYF. DNA of the CDR3: TGTGCCAGCAGCTTATCCGGGACAGGTGCCTACGAGCAGTACTTC. The gene calls are TRBV7-2 and TRBJ2-7, with 8 nucleotides matching TRBD1. CDR3 length: 15 residues. V dropped 2 bases and J dropped 2; count of bases not matched to a gene: 5. The germline CDR1 and CDR2 sequences are SGHTA and FQGNSA.

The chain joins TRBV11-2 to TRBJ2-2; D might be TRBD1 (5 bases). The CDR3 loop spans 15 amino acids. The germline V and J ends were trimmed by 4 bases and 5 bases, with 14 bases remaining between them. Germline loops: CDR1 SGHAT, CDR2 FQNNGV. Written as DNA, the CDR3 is TGTGCCAGCAGCTCATCCCCCAGGGATACCGGGGAGCTGTTTTTT. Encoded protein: CASSSSPRDTGELFF.